These 5 T cell receptor beta chains were all obtained from the same sample, sequenced in a study of tumor-infiltrating lymphocytes in primary liver carcinoma. A primer matching the constant region was used to make TCR beta cDNA from approximately 0.45 ug of total RNA. Investigators got TCR beta libraries out of three nested multiplex PCR rounds, done with slightly modified ARM-PCR. Two initial PCR rounds of ten to eleven cycles each paired TRBV1-TRBV30 forward primers with a C-beta reverse primer. TCRdb called the multiplex PCR reads again in MiXCR, with one record for every CDR3 protein. Found here are 80,000 or so distinct CDR3 sequences, about 75% of them singletons; the top ten hold approximately 26%. Bulk tissue was left unsorted, and RNA and DNA were co-extracted from roughly 20-30 mg of it. The sample was tumor-adjacent normal liver tissue. Source of these receptors: a man in his forties or fifties with primary liver carcinoma and hepatitis B virus infection.

This clonotype was picked up many times. The rearrangement links TRBV4-1 to TRBJ2-2; D is undetermined. From germline, CDR1 is MGHRA and CDR2 YSYEKL. CDR3 length equals 13 residues. Trimming pared 0 bases from V and 2 bases from J, leaving 1 base between. DNA of the CDR3: TGCGCCAGCAGCCAAGAAAACACCGGGGAGCTGTTTTTT. Encoded protein: CASSQENTGELFF.

As to this clonotype: A much larger clone sits a single nucleotide away, making a read error possible. The chain links TRBV11-1 to TRBJ2-1, with D possibly TRBD2 on 6 matching bases. This CDR3 is built from 13 residues. Trimming removed 0 bases at V and 12 bases at J, with 12 bases between. CDR1 and CDR2 (germline): SGHAT, FQDESV (reference sequence). CDR3 in DNA: TGTGCCAGCAGCTTAGCGCTCGGAGGGCTGCAGTTCTTC. It yields the protein CASSLALGGLQFF.

This clonotype came up a few times. The CDR3 ends on some other residue instead of the conserved phenylalanine or tryptophan, so this is likely a read error. This chain links TRBV5-5 with TRBJ1-1, with a possible D match to TRBD1 (6 bases). This CDR3 is 14 amino acids long. Germline lookup yields CDR1 SGHKS and CDR2 YYEKEE (reference sequence). V was shortened by 1 base and J by 6 bases, with 13 bases between the two germline ends. The CDR3 protein is CASSLYYREAEAFI. DNA for the CDR3: TGTGCCAGCAGCTTGTACTACAGGGAGGCTGAAGCTTTCATT.

This clonotype was detected ten times or more. Written as DNA, the CDR3 is TGTGCCAGCAGTGAACGGGTGTCTAATGGCTACACCTTC. This sequence encodes CASSERVSNGYTF. V is TRBV6-1 and J is TRBJ1-2; no clear D gene. V was cut by 2 bases and J by 6 bases, with 10 bases left in between. The CDR3 is 13 residues long. Germline values: CDR1 MNHNS, CDR2 SASEGT.

This chain joins TRBV29-1 and TRBJ2-2; 9 bases fit TRBD2. Germline values: CDR1 SQVTM, CDR2 ANQGSEA. The V and J ends lost 4 bases and 9 bases, in that order; junction bases with no gene match: 12. CDR3 length: 15 residues. The CDR3 loop is CSVGTSAATARELFF. The CDR3 DNA follows: TGCAGCGTTGGGACTAGCGCGGCGACCGCCAGGGAGCTGTTTTTT.